The T cell receptor (beta chain) described here comes from a study of blood T cell repertoires in COVID-19. Study as a whole: T cells, B-cell-depleted T cells, or PBMCs supplied cDNA or gDNA.

Recovery meant two consecutive negative NP/OP PCR tests, professional clearance, or resolved symptoms. The CDR3 length is 14 residues. Germline-derived CDR1 and CDR2 are MNHEY and SMNVEV (reference sequence). After removal of 3 bases from V and 3 bases from J, the junction contained 4 bases not matched to a gene. Some clones are missing from TCRdb's copy, which holds only in-frame ones; the method was immunoSEQ multiplex PCR. The repertoire holds 200,000 or so clones, with about 80% as singletons. Sequenced material: PBMCs or T cells enriched from blood (not recorded which). The sequence came from a middle-aged man who had recovered from COVID-19. This sequence joins TRBV27 and TRBJ1-1, with 7 bases aligning to TRBD1. The CDR3 loop reads CASSFTGAYTEAFF. CDR3 sequence (DNA): TGTGCCAGCAGTTTTACAGGGGCGTACACTGAAGCTTTCTTT.